The 19 T cell receptor beta chains below all came from one sample that was sequenced in a study of blood T cell repertoires in COVID-19. Here immunoSEQ multiplex PCR was the method, and the copy in TCRdb shows in-frame clones only, minus some. The sample contains about 74,000 clones, more than 75% of which appear only once. The source material was peripheral blood. The receptors here all came from a human donor in a cohort sampled during active COVID-19.

This chain joins TRBV5-6 and TRBJ2-1; tentatively, D is TRBD1 (6 bases). The V end was cut by 7 bases, the J end by 5 bases, with 19 bases between. The germline gives CDR1 SGHDT, CDR2 YYEEEE. The CDR3 loop spans 15 amino acids. Here the CDR3 DNA reads TGTGCCAGCCGTGTACCAGGGGTTCGTGACAATGAGCAGTTCTTC. The encoded protein is CASRVPGVRDNEQFF.

The V call is TRBV7-9, the J call TRBJ2-5, with 8 bases that match TRBD1. The CDR3 sequence is 15 residues long. Trimming at V came to 5 bases and at J to 9 bases, leaving 14 bases not matched to a gene. The germline CDR1 and CDR2 sequences are SEHNR and FQNEAQ (reference sequence). The CDR3 loop is CASSPPFRQGTAQYF. The CDR3 coding sequence is TGTGCCAGCAGCCCACCGTTCAGACAGGGGACCGCCCAGTACTTC. Variable domain in full (rest from reference TRBV7-9 and TRBJ2-5): DTGVSQNPRHKITKRGQNVTFRCDPISEHNRLYWYRQTLGQGPEFLTYFQNEAQLEKSRLLSDRFSAERPKGSFSTLEIQRTEQGDSAMYLCASSPPFRQGTAQYFGPGTRLLVL.

The chain has TRBV6-6 and TRBJ1-2; possibly TRBD1 for D (6 bases). The CDR3 has 13 amino acids. The germline V gene encodes CDR1 MNHNY and CDR2 SVGAGI (reference sequence). V gave up 5 bases and J gave up 8 bases, with 15 bases separating them. Here the CDR3 reads CASSANREGGYTF. CDR3 DNA sequence: TGTGCCAGCAGTGCCAACAGGGAAGGCGGCTACACCTTC.

J is TRBJ2-7 and V is TRBV15; 7 bases map to TRBD2. Per the germline V gene, CDR1 is LNHNV and CDR2 is YYDKDF (reference sequence). The ends lost 3 bases at V and 9 bases at J; junction bases unmatched: 5. The CDR3 is 12 residues long. The CDR3 region is CATSRGGVWQYF. In DNA, the CDR3 is TGTGCCACCAGCAGGGGGGGGGTTTGGCAGTACTTC.

The chain is built from TRBV7-2 and TRBJ1-2; 11 bases align to TRBD1. Germline CDR1 reads SGHTA; CDR2 reads FQGNSA. This CDR3 spans 14 amino acids. Trimming removed 5 bases from V and 7 bases from J; junction bases left unmatched: 6. CDR3 sequence reads: CASSPGQGAGGYTF. Written as DNA, the CDR3 is TGTGCCAGCAGCCCCGGACAGGGGGCCGGTGGCTACACCTTC.

The gene calls are TRBV6-6 and TRBJ2-3; TRBD1 is a possible D gene (6 bases). The CDR3 runs to 13 residues. Germline loops: CDR1 MNHNY, CDR2 SVGAGI (reference sequence). V was clipped by 5 bases and J by 4 bases, with 10 bases between them. CDR3 in amino acids: CASSRQAADTQYF. CDR3 coding DNA: TGTGCCAGCAGTCGACAGGCCGCAGATACGCAGTATTTT.

The J gene is TRBJ2-1, the V gene TRBV28; 9 bases are a match to TRBD2. This CDR3 is 15 amino acids long. Trimming removed 3 bases from V and 5 bases from J; junction bases left unmatched: 5. Germline CDR1 MDHEN, CDR2 SYDVKM. The CDR3, as DNA: TGTGCCAGCAGTTTGTCCCGCGGGGGGGACAATGAGCAGTTCTTC. This codes for CASSLSRGGDNEQFF.

The V gene is TRBV2, the J gene TRBJ2-7; TRBD2 might be the D (6 bases). The V gene lost 7 bases and the J gene lost 0 bases, with 13 bases spanning the gap. Per the germline V gene, CDR1 is SNHLY and CDR2 is FYNNEI. This CDR3 contains 14 residues. CDR3 loop: CASTGGRSSYEQYF. CDR3 sequence (DNA): TGTGCCAGCACGGGTGGGAGGTCCTCCTACGAGCAGTACTTC.

This rearrangement joins TRBV6-5 to TRBJ2-7; 7 nucleotides align to TRBD1. CDR1 and CDR2 from the germline V gene are MNHEY and SVGAGI. The CDR3 runs to 13 residues. V gave up 5 bases and J gave up 12 bases; unmatched junction bases: 13. The CDR3: CASSNALGQERYF. CDR3 nucleotides: TGTGCCAGCAGTAACGCCCTCGGACAGGAGAGGTACTTC.

The J gene is TRBJ2-4, the V gene TRBV5-1, with TRBD1 as a possible D gene (5 bases). This CDR3 has 16 amino acids. Germline V lookup: CDR1 SGHRS, CDR2 YFSETQ. The germline V and J ends were trimmed by 0 bases and 10 bases, with 20 bases remaining between them. DNA of the CDR3: TGCGCCAGCAGCTTGGGCGCCGCTCAAACAGGAGCTATTCAGTACTTC. This sequence encodes CASSLGAAQTGAIQYF.

The V and J genes are TRBV4-1 and TRBJ2-7; the match to TRBD2 covers 13 bases. Germline V lookup: CDR1 MGHRA, CDR2 YSYEKL. V lost 3 bases and J lost 4; bases outside the gene matches: 3. The CDR3 is 15 residues long. The CDR3 loop is CASSQGLAGRYEQYF. In nucleotides, the CDR3 is TGCGCCAGCAGCCAGGGACTAGCGGGAAGGTACGAGCAGTACTTC.

Only one count was recorded for this clone. The gene calls are TRBV14 and TRBJ2-5; 11 nucleotides align to TRBD2. The CDR3 totals 16 residues. Germline V CDR1 and CDR2: SGHDN, FVKESK. Unmatched junction bases numbered 7, after V lost 2 bases and J lost 5 bases. CDR3 coding DNA: TGTGCCAGCAGCCAACTGTTAGCGGGAGGGCCCGAGACCCAGTACTTC. It encodes CASSQLLAGGPETQYF.

The rearrangement uses TRBV7-6 and TRBJ2-5, with 15 bases aligning to TRBD2. Germline CDR1 reads SGHVS; CDR2 reads FNYEAQ. V shed 5 bases, J shed 4 bases, and the junction held 11 bases outside the gene matches. The CDR3 loop spans 18 amino acids. The CDR3: CASSERGGLAGGGETQYF. DNA for the CDR3: TGTGCCAGCAGCGAACGAGGAGGACTAGCGGGAGGGGGAGAGACCCAGTACTTC.

This sequence joins TRBV5-8 and TRBJ2-3; 7 bases line up with TRBD1. CDR3 length equals 13 residues. Germline V lookup: CDR1 SGHTS, CDR2 YDEGEE. Trimming at V came to 7 bases and at J to 6 bases, leaving 8 bases not matched to a gene. Here the CDR3 reads CASDRQGYDTQYF. The CDR3 nucleotides are TGTGCCAGCGACAGACAGGGATACGATACGCAGTATTTT.

The chain uses TRBV9 and TRBJ1-2; D possibly corresponds to TRBD1 (6 bases). V was clipped by 3 bases and J by 5 bases, with 11 bases between them. Per the germline V gene, CDR1 is SGDLS and CDR2 is YYNGEE. The CDR3 extends over 13 amino acids. CDR3 sequence: CASSAGQLYGYTF. In DNA, the CDR3 is TGTGCCAGCAGCGCCGGACAGCTTTATGGCTACACCTTC.

A single count supports this clone. V gene TRBV12-3 or TRBV12-4 combines with J gene TRBJ2-5, with D maybe TRBD1 (6 bases). The CDR3 covers 12 residues. Between the trimmed V and J ends, which lost 6 bases and 5 bases, there was a span of 10 bases. The CDR3 DNA follows: TGTGCCAGCAGACAGGGCCCGGAGACCCAGTACTTC. Encoded protein: CASRQGPETQYF.

For the CDR3, the DNA is TGTGCCTGGAGTCTTCGGACTAGCGGGAATGCAGATACGCAGTATTTT. This codes for CAWSLRTSGNADTQYF. This sequence joins TRBV30 and TRBJ2-3, with 12 nucleotides matching TRBD2. With V trimmed by 2 bases and J by 4 bases, 7 bases remained unmatched. This CDR3 is 16 amino acids long. Germline V gene lookup returns CDR1 GTSNPN and CDR2 SVGIG (reference sequence).

This sequence joins TRBV5-1 and TRBJ1-4, with TRBD1 identical over 7 bases. Germline CDR1 reads SGHRS; CDR2 reads YFSETQ. V was pared by 3 bases and J by 3 bases, with 8 bases of the junction left unmatched. This CDR3 is 16 amino acids long. The CDR3 here is CASSWGPTGANEKLFF. Written as DNA, the CDR3 is TGCGCCAGCAGCTGGGGACCTACAGGGGCTAATGAAAAACTGTTTTTT. Based on the CDR3 plus reference TRBV5-1 and TRBJ1-4, the full variable domain is KAGVTQTPRYLIKTRGQQVTLSCSPISGHRSVSWYQQTPGQGLQFLFEYFSETQRNKGNFPGRFSGRQFSNSRSEMNVSTLELGDSALYLCASSWGPTGANEKLFFGSGTQLSVL.

This clone was picked up a small number of times. The gene calls are TRBV19 and TRBJ2-1, with a tentative D call TRBD1 (6 bases). CDR1 and CDR2 from the germline V gene are LNHDA and SQIVND (reference sequence). The CDR3 is 16 amino acids. V gave up 7 bases and J gave up 0 bases, with 16 bases separating them. The CDR3 bases are TGTGCCAGTAAGGGGGAAGCGGCCAGCTCCTACAATGAGCAGTTCTTC. As protein: CASKGEAASSYNEQFF.